The 19 T cell receptor beta chains listed next were all sequenced from one sample in a study of T-cell reconstitution after alpha-beta-depleted transplantation in children. Researchers prepared the TCRbeta library using unique molecular identifiers, the study reports. TCRdb reprocessed the PCR reads with MiXCR, giving one entry per CDR3 protein. The table includes approximately 640,000 distinct CDR3 sequences, 16% detected once. The input for sequencing was PBMCs from the stem cell graft donor, taken from the stem cell graft. These receptors were obtained from a human donor who donated a stem cell graft to a child with acute myeloid leukemia.

This clonotype was recorded once. The chain is built from TRBV30 and TRBJ1-1; 8 bases align to TRBD1. V was clipped by 5 bases and J by 8 bases; unmatched bases: 7. The CDR3 extends over 12 amino acids. The germline gives CDR1 GTSNPN, CDR2 SVGIG (reference sequence). CDR3 coding DNA: TGTGCCTGGGTGGACAGGGCTCTGGAAGCTTTCTTT. This gives the protein CAWVDRALEAFF.

The sample holds many counts of this clonotype. The chain links TRBV20-1 to TRBJ2-7, with 7 bases lining up with TRBD1. V shed 1 base and J 5 bases; nucleotides not matched to a gene: 8. Germline assignment: CDR1 DFQATT and CDR2 SNEGSKA (reference sequence). This CDR3 is built from 14 residues. This chain's CDR3 is CSARVSTGHHEQYV. The CDR3 nucleotides read TGCAGTGCTAGAGTTTCGACAGGGCACCACGAGCAGTACGTC.

This chain links TRBV18 with TRBJ2-5; D gene unclear. Between the trimmed V and J ends, which lost 4 bases and 0 bases, there was a span of 3 bases. Germline V CDR1 and CDR2: KGHSH, LQKENI. The CDR3 length is 12 residues. This chain's CDR3 is CASSRDQETQYF. CDR3 coding DNA: TGTGCCAGCTCACGAGACCAAGAGACCCAGTACTTC. Together with reference TRBV18 and TRBJ2-5, the CDR3 gives the full variable domain: NAGVMQNPRHLVRRRGQEARLRCSPMKGHSHVYWYRQLPEEGLKFMVYLQKENIIDESGMPKERFSAEFPKEGPSILRIQQVVRGDSAAYFCASSRDQETQYFGPGTRLLVL.

In this sample, this clonotype turned up many times. The gene calls are TRBV12-3 or TRBV12-4 and TRBJ1-1; no definite D call. This CDR3 spans 13 amino acids. V was shortened by 3 bases and J by 2 bases, with 7 bases between the two germline ends. The CDR3 DNA sequence: TGTGCCAGCAGTTTTGCAGACAACACTGAAGCTTTCTTT. It encodes CASSFADNTEAFF.

The V and J genes are TRBV20-1 and TRBJ2-2; 8 positions match TRBD2. The trim removed 3 bases at V and 5 bases at J, leaving 11 bases unmatched. Germline-derived CDR1 and CDR2 are DFQATT and SNEGSKA (reference sequence). The CDR3 covers 16 residues. The CDR3 nucleotides are TGCAGTGCTAGGAGGAGCGGACTAGCAACGACCGGGGAGCTGTTTTTT. Its translation: CSARRSGLATTGELFF.

This clonotype was seen a handful of times. The V and J genes are TRBV13 and TRBJ1-1; 8 bases match TRBD1. Germline loops: CDR1 PRHDT, CDR2 FYEKMQ (reference sequence). The CDR3 totals 15 residues. Trimming removed 5 bases from V and 7 bases from J; junction bases left unmatched: 12. CDR3 amino acids: CASSASSRTGNEAFF. The CDR3 nucleotides read TGTGCCAGCAGCGCCTCTTCTAGGACAGGGAATGAAGCTTTCTTT.

The chain couples TRBV7-9 to TRBJ2-2; either TRBD1 or TRBD2 may supply D (5 bases each). Trimming took off 3 bases at V and 4 bases at J, with 12 bases between the two ends. The CDR3 has 15 residues. Per germline, CDR1 SEHNR and CDR2 FQNEAQ (reference sequence). The CDR3 reads CASSLGTAATGELFF. CDR3 nucleotides: TGTGCCAGCAGCTTGGGGACCGCGGCCACCGGGGAGCTGTTTTTT.

Only one count was recorded for this clonotype. This rearrangement joins TRBV20-1 to TRBJ1-2; D is undetermined. Germline lookup yields CDR1 DFQATT and CDR2 SNEGSKA (reference sequence). The CDR3 has 13 amino acids. Trimming removed 0 bases from V and 2 bases from J, with 7 bases in between. The CDR3 reads CSARDLVNYGYTF. The CDR3 nucleotides read TGCAGTGCTAGAGATCTGGTAAACTATGGCTACACCTTC.

The sample holds many counts of this clonotype. The chain is built from TRBV20-1 and TRBJ2-1; 9 bases line up with TRBD1. Germline V lookup: CDR1 DFQATT, CDR2 SNEGSKA (reference sequence). With 3 bases clipped from V and 4 bases from J, the junction kept 10 bases outside the gene matches. This CDR3 contains 16 residues. CDR3 loop: CSASGTDRGRYNEQFF. The CDR3 nucleotides are TGCAGTGCTAGCGGGACTGACAGGGGGAGGTACAATGAGCAGTTCTTC.

J is TRBJ2-7 and V is TRBV29-1; 7 bases are a match to TRBD1. CDR3 length equals 15 residues. Trimming at V came to 4 bases and at J to 2 bases, leaving 11 bases not matched to a gene. Germline V CDR1 and CDR2: SQVTM, ANQGSEA. This chain's CDR3 is CSVVVRDSETYEQYV. DNA of the CDR3: TGCAGCGTTGTAGTACGGGACAGTGAGACCTACGAGCAGTACGTC.

The chain recombines TRBV11-2 with TRBJ2-6; no firm D call. This CDR3 comprises 18 residues. V dropped 2 bases and J dropped 0 bases, with 14 bases sitting between them. Germline CDR1 SGHAT, CDR2 FQNNGV. CDR3 DNA sequence: TGTGCCAGCAGCTTATTCGGGTCTCAGTACTCTGGGGCCAACGTCCTGACTTTC. It yields the protein CASSLFGSQYSGANVLTF.

This clonotype appeared a few times. The chain links TRBV15 to TRBJ2-4; no clear D gene. The germline V and J ends were trimmed by 0 bases and 13 bases, with 10 bases remaining between them. This CDR3 has 12 amino acids. Germline V gene lookup returns CDR1 LNHNV and CDR2 YYDKDF (reference sequence). The CDR3 coding sequence is TGTGCCACCAGCAGAGAGACGCAACTACAGTACTTC. Translation: CATSRETQLQYF.

The chain has TRBV27 and TRBJ2-3; 10 nucleotides align to TRBD2. CDR1 MNHEY and CDR2 SMNVEV come from the germline V gene (reference sequence). There are 14 residues in the CDR3. V lost 8 bases, J lost 0 bases, and 2 bases stayed unmatched. For the CDR3, the DNA is TGTGCCAGCCAGACTAGCGGGAGCACAGATACGCAGTATTTT. Amino acids: CASQTSGSTDTQYF.

This clonotype came up many times. The rearrangement joins TRBV5-8 to TRBJ1-5, with D uncertain. Per germline, CDR1 SGHTS and CDR2 YDEGEE. The CDR3 consists of 15 residues. V was trimmed by 4 bases and J by 5 bases, leaving 16 bases between them. CDR3 nucleotide sequence: TGTGCCAGCAGCCCTTACACCAGTCGATATCAGCCCCAGCATTTT. Residues: CASSPYTSRYQPQHF.

This clonotype was recorded at least ten times. The chain combines TRBV5-6 with TRBJ2-6; D ambiguous. Trimming stripped 4 bases from V and 6 bases from J, with 5 bases between. CDR3 size: 12 residues. The germline gives CDR1 SGHDT, CDR2 YYEEEE. In nucleotides, the CDR3 is TGTGCCAGCAGCCGAGCGGCCAACGTCCTGACTTTC. This translates into CASSRAANVLTF.

The chain is built from TRBV4-3 and TRBJ2-7; possibly TRBD2 for D (6 bases). CDR3 length: 16 amino acids. V was cut by 2 bases and J by 0 bases, with 14 bases left in between. Looked up from germline, CDR1 is LGHNA and CDR2 is YSLEER. The CDR3 sequence is CASSQPPGGSSYEQYF. The CDR3 bases are TGCGCCAGCAGCCAACCCCCCGGGGGATCCTCCTACGAGCAGTACTTC.

This clonotype was detected only a few times. V gene TRBV20-1 combines with J gene TRBJ2-7; 9 positions agree with TRBD1. Unmatched junction bases numbered 3, after V lost 3 bases and J lost 3 bases. The germline gives CDR1 DFQATT, CDR2 SNEGSKA (reference sequence). CDR3 length: 13 amino acids. The CDR3 is CSASGTGNYEQYF. The CDR3 DNA is TGCAGTGCTAGCGGGACAGGGAACTACGAGCAGTACTTC.

The chain joins TRBV11-1 to TRBJ1-5; D unresolved. This CDR3 contains 15 residues. Germline loops: CDR1 SGHAT, CDR2 FQDESV (reference sequence). The germline V and J ends were trimmed by 5 bases and 4 bases, with 15 bases remaining between them. The CDR3 is CASSPMGVGNQPQHF. DNA of the CDR3: TGTGCCAGCAGCCCAATGGGAGTGGGGAATCAGCCCCAGCATTTT.

The sample holds a few counts of this clonotype. The rearrangement uses TRBV6-1 and TRBJ1-3; D is undetermined. The CDR3 is 14 amino acids. Germline V gene data show CDR1 as MNHNS and CDR2 as SASEGT. V lost 6 bases, J lost 1 base, and 10 bases lay in between. CDR3 in DNA: TGTGCCAGCAGCACGTCACAGTCTGGAAACACCATATATTTT. Encoded protein: CASSTSQSGNTIYF.